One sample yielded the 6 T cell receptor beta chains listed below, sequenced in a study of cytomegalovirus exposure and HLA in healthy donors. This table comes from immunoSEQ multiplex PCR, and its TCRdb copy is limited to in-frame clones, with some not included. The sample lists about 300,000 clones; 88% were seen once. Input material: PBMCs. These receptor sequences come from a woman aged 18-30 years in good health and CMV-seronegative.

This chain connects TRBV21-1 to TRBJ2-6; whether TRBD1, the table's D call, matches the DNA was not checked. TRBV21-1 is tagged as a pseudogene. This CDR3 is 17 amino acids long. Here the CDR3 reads CASKTGQGIFGANVLTF. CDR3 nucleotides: TGTGCCAGCAAAACGGGACAGGGGATATTTGGGGCCAACGTCCTGACTTTC.

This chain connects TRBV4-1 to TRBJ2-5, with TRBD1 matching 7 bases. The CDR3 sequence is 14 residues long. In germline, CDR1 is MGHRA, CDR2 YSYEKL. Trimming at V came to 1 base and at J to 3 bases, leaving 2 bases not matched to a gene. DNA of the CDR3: TGCGCCAGCAGCCAAGCTCAGGGGGAAGAGACCCAGTACTTC. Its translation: CASSQAQGEETQYF.

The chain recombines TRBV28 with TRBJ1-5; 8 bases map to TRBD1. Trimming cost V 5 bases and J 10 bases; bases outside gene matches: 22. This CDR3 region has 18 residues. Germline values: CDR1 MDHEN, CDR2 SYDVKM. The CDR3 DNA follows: TGTGCCAGCAGTCGATTGACAGGGGCCCCCCCCCAATCAAAACCCCAGCATTTT. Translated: CASSRLTGAPPQSKPQHF.

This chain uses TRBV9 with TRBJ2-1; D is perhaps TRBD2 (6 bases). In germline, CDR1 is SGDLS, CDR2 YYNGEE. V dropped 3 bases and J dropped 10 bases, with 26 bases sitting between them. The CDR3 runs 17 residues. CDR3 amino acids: CASSGRVRGNRIVEQFF. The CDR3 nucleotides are TGTGCCAGCAGCGGCAGGGTACGCGGGAACCGGATTGTGGAGCAGTTCTTC.

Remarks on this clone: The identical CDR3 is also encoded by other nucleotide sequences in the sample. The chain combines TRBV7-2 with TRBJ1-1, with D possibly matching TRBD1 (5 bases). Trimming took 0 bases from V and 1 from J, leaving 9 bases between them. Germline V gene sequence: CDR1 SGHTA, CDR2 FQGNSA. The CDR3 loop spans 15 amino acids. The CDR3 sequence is CASSLAQGTNTEAFF. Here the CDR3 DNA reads TGTGCCAGCAGCTTAGCGCAGGGCACGAACACTGAAGCTTTCTTT.

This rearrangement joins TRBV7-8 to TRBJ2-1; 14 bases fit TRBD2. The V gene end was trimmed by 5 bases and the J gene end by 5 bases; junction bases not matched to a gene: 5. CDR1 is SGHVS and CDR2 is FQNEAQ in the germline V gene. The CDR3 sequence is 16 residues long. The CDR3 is CASSEGTSGGHNEQFF. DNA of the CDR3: TGTGCCAGCAGCGAAGGGACTAGCGGGGGACACAATGAGCAGTTCTTC.